This entry is about one T cell receptor beta chain. Its cognate antigen has yet to be identified. Nothing much larger sits one base from this clone, and base qualities are not available. The same CDR3 also results from other DNA sequences found in this sample. This sample is part of a study of control samples from healthy donors and cancer patients (dated by TCRdb to 2020 to 2022). CDR1 and CDR2 (SGHRS, YFSETQ) derive from the germline V gene. The CDR3 measures 17 amino acids from cysteine to phenylalanine. This entry keeps only the CDR3 DNA: 51 bases, framed from base 1. V is reduced by 0 bases and J by 0 bases, leaving a spacing of 10 bases between them. The library was produced with the immunoSEQ multiplex PCR assay. TCRdb carries this immuneACCESS record with in-frame sequences only. Its versions omit some clonotypes, under half of them owing to an unresolved V gene in the studies checked, with the rest unexplained. This sample holds some 110,000 clones; 93% were observed only once. Around 2.5% of the sample lies in the top ten.

The chain joins TRBV5-1 to TRBJ2-6; possibly the D gene is TRBD1, per 5 matching bases. Sequencing input: blood. This clonotype originated in a man aged 25-45 years in good health. DNA sequence: TGCGCCAGCAGCTTGGTTGGACAAACCTCTGGGGCCAACGTCCTGACTTTC. Its translation reads: CASSLVGQTSGANVLTF.